A selection of T cell receptor beta chains follows, all from one sample in a study of cytomegalovirus exposure and HLA in healthy donors. The data were produced by immunoSEQ multiplex PCR, yet TCRdb's version contains in-frame clones alone and is incomplete. Counted here are around 200,000 clones, 80% occurring once; the ten biggest clones make up about 0.63%. Sequencing used PBMCs. The receptor set was obtained from a boy younger than 18 in good health and CMV-seronegative. The conserved cysteine and the conserved F or W are not part of the CDR3 here. The D gene is left open where the match is weak.

>.|TRBV10-3
AISEQALAYEQY
>.|TRBV9
ASSVEAGYYGYT
>.|TRBV5-1
ASSLRDTNTEAF
>.|TRBV11-2
ASSPTGYEQY
>TRBD1|TRBV14
ASSHGDSSAEQY
>TRBD1|TRBV7-3
ASSIPGTGGIETQY
>.|TRBV5-4
ASSPPVSDSPYGYT
>TRBD1|TRBV7-9
ASSHRQGARRETQY
>TRBD2|TRBV6-1
ASNLLAGEFHEQY
>TRBD2|TRBV7-9
SSSPIRTRTPGEQY
>.|TRBV6-1
ASSEDWRTRSPLH
>TRBD1|TRBV6-5
ASRSNPGTGGGYT
>.|TRBV5-4
ASSETFGEQY
>TRBD1|TRBV6-5
ASSEGAKRTYEQY
>.|TRBV19
ASSIGGRDQPQH
>.|TRBV5-8
ASSLFQGTEAF
>.|TRBV27
ASSYREPSNTEAF
>TRBD2|TRBV6-5
ASTEFGLAEETQY
>.|TRBV7-7
ASSSGRGDTGELF
>TRBD1|TRBV30
ACRTGEKETQY
>TRBD1|TRBV11-2
ASSEQGARGEKLF
>.|TRBV30
AWSIRRQDNEQF
>.|TRBV5-1
ASSLAAGDGDGYT
>.|TRBV30
AWIARVSYNEQF
>TRBD2|TRBV2
ASSEVLAGDYEQY
>.|TRBV7-3
ASSSLGPGTEAF
>TRBD2|TRBV9
ASSVGGGRGTDTQY
>TRBD2|TRBV9
ASSYLSGSSYNEQF
>.|TRBV6-4
ASSDLGGTAAF
>.|TRBV7-9
SSSRGAGDYGYT
>.|TRBV6-1
ASSEEQVTIQY
>.|TRBV2
ASSEGGSYGYT
>.|TRBV28
ASRSQGPRTEAF
>TRBD1|TRBV9
ASSVRDRESPRRRNTIY
>.|TRBV5-1
ATSRGEMNTEAF
>TRBD1|TRBV29-1
SVETGNYLATNEKLF
>.|TRBV2
ASIKGVITEAF
>TRBD1|TRBV5-1
ASSFRDRARETQY
>.|TRBV15
ATSRDWGGEKLF
>.|TRBV5-4
ASSLDSEAF
>.|TRBV27
ASSRTGGYEQY
>TRBD1|TRBV27
ASSAGTGTFYGYT
>TRBD1|TRBV2
ASSAIDRAVREQY
>.|TRBV10-1
ATSSFFASARTDTQY
>.|TRBV4-1
ASSHTEASSYNEQF
>TRBD1|TRBV27
ASRYSKGAGGYT
>.|TRBV2
ASNSLALEEATNEKLF
>.|TRBV19
ASSIARGAEQY